The rows below give T cell receptor beta chains drawn from one sample of a study of cytotoxic CD8 clonotypes in ibrutinib-treated CLL. Libraries were prepared by immunoSEQ multiplex PCR; TCRdb keeps only in-frame clonotypes and omits some of them. This sample has about 130,000 clones, with 75% to 85% found just once. The input for sequencing was PBMCs, taken after 12 months of ibrutinib treatment. The receptors stem from a human donor with chronic lymphocytic leukemia. Each CDR3 is given with its conserved first and last residue. A D gene is named only where the DNA matches it firmly. Size is stated for part of the rows, as once, few or many counts, or as a class when the clone is expanded.

D gene | clone size | J gene | V gene | CDR3 DNA | CDR3 protein
TRBD2 | - | TRBJ2-4 | TRBV6-1 | TGTGCCAGCAGTGTTAGCGGGTCAGCCAAAAACATTCAGTACTTC | CASSVSGSAKNIQYF
TRBD1 | - | TRBJ1-5 | TRBV2 | TGTGCCAGCCAGACAGGGAATAGCAATCAGCCCCAGCATTTT | CASQTGNSNQPQHF
TRBD1 | - | TRBJ1-1 | TRBV7-9 | TGTGCCAGCAGCTCCCAGGGGGTGGGGACTGAAGCTTTCTTT | CASSSQGVGTEAFF
- | - | TRBJ1-5 | TRBV7-6 | TGTGCCAGCAGCTTAGGGGCAGGAGACAATCAGCCCCAGCATTTT | CASSLGAGDNQPQHF
- | - | TRBJ2-1 | TRBV7-2 | TGTGCCAGCAGTCCCCTCGCCCTCCCGGGGTTCTTC | CASSPLALPGFF
- | few | TRBJ1-3 | TRBV5-1 | TGCGCCAGCAGCTTGGACGAGAGCTCTGGAAACACCATATATTTT | CASSLDESSGNTIYF
- | - | TRBJ2-7 | TRBV29-1 | TGCAGCGTTACGGGGGGCGGATGGGACGAGCAGTACTTC | CSVTGGGWDEQYF
- | few | TRBJ1-2 | TRBV11-2 | TGTGCCAGCAGCTTTCGACTCACGCCGGCCTATGGCTACACCTTC | CASSFRLTPAYGYTF
TRBD1 | few | TRBJ2-5 | TRBV15 | TGTGCCACCAGCACCACCGGACAGGGTAAAGAGACCCAGTACTTC | CATSTTGQGKETQYF
- | - | TRBJ2-3 | TRBV10-1 | TGCGCCAGCCTCGGGACAAGCACAGATACGCAGTATTTT | CASLGTSTDTQYF
TRBD2 | - | TRBJ2-7 | TRBV4-3 | TGCGCCAGCAGCCAAGATAAGCGGGAGGTTTCCTACGAGCAGTACTTC | CASSQDKREVSYEQYF
TRBD2 | - | TRBJ2-7 | TRBV9 | TGTGCCAGCAGCCAACTAGCGGGAGCCTACGAGCAGTACTTC | CASSQLAGAYEQYF
- | - | TRBJ2-3 | TRBV5-1 | TGCGCCAGCAGCCTCCGGGACTTTAGCACAGATACGCAGTATTTT | CASSLRDFSTDTQYF
TRBD2 | - | TRBJ2-3 | TRBV27 | TGTGCCAGCAGTTTATCGATACGGACTAGCGGACGCACAGATACGCAGTATTTT | CASSLSIRTSGRTDTQYF
- | - | TRBJ2-7 | TRBV7-7 | TGTGCCAGCAGCTTACCAGGGTCCTACGAGCAGTACTTC | CASSLPGSYEQYF
- | - | TRBJ1-1 | TRBV2 | TGTGCCAGCAGTGGTCGGGGGGCGAGGACTGAAGCTTTCTTT | CASSGRGARTEAFF